What follows describes a single TCR beta chain. The CDR3 contains 16 residues. The J segment lost 3 bases and the V segment lost 5 bases, leaving 10 bases of the junction unmatched. Germline V CDR1 and CDR2: LGHNA, YNFKEQ. The data were taken from a study of Tregs in tolerant kidney transplant recipients. CD4+CD25+CD127- Tregs, CD4+CD25- non-Tregs, CD4 and CD8 cells were sorted. Clones were read by immunoSEQ multiplex PCR, and TCRdb kept only the in-frame ones, dropping some. This sample yields some 70,000 clones, of which 85% to 90% are seen a single time; approximately 0.4% belongs to the top ten. The V and J genes are TRBV4-2 and TRBJ2-7, with 10 nucleotides matching TRBD2. The TCR comes from a human donor who received a combined kidney and bone marrow transplant. Here the sequenced sample was CD4+ T cells from blood, taken before the transplant. CDR3 residues: CASSRRKGTSDYEQYF. The CDR3 coding sequence is TGTGCCAGCAGCAGGCGAAAAGGGACTAGCGACTACGAGCAGTACTTC.